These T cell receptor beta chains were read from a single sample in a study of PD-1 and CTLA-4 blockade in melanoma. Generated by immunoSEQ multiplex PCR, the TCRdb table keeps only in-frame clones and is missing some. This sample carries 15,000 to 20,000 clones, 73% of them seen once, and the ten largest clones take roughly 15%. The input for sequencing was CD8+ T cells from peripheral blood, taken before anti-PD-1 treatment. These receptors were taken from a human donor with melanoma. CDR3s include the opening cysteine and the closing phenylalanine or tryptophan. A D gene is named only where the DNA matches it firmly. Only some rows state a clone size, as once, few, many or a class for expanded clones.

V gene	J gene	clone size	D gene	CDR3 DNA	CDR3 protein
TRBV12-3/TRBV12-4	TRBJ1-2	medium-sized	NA	TGTGCCAGCAGTTTATCCCCCAGGGAGGGGTACACCTTC	CASSLSPREGYTF
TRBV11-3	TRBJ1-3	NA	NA	TGTGCCAGCAGCTTTGTTGCCTTCTCCTCTGGAAACACCATATATTTT	CASSFVAFSSGNTIYF
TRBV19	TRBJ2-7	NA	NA	TGTGCCAGTACCCCTAGAGGCCAGAGCTCCTACGAGCAGTACTTC	CASTPRGQSSYEQYF
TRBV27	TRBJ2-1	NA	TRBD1	TGTGCCAGCAGTCCTCCGGACAGGGGTAACTACAATGAGCAGTTCTTC	CASSPPDRGNYNEQFF
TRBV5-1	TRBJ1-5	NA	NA	TGCGCCAGCAGCTATACAGGGAACTTGGGTCAGCCCCAGCATTTT	CASSYTGNLGQPQHF
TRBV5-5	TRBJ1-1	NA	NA	TGTGCCAGCAGGATTACAGAGAACACTGAAGCTTTCTTT	CASRITENTEAFF
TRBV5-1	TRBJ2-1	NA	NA	TGCGCCAGCAGCTGGGAGGACAGAAATGAGCAGTTCTTC	CASSWEDRNEQFF
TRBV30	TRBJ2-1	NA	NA	TGTGCCTGGGCCATAGCGGACTCCTACAATGAGCAGTTCTTC	CAWAIADSYNEQFF
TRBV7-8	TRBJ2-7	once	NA	TGTGCCAGCGCCCGGAGGGGTGGCTCCTACGAGCAGTACTTC	CASARRGGSYEQYF
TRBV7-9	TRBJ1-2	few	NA	TGTGCCAGCAGCTTAGGGACGGACTATGGCTACACCTTC	CASSLGTDYGYTF
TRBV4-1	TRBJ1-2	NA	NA	TGCGCCAGCAGCCTAGTAGGCGTGGAGGGGGTGGGTGGCTACACCTTC	CASSLVGVEGVGGYTF
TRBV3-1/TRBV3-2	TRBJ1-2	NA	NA	TGTGCCAGCAGCCAAGACGTGTCGGTCTGGCACTATGGCTACACCTTC	CASSQDVSVWHYGYTF
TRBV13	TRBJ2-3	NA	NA	TGTGCCAGCAGTTTAGGAGGGAGAAGCACAGATACGCAGTATTTT	CASSLGGRSTDTQYF
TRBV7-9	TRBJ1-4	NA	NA	TGTGCCAGCAGCTTAGCGTGGAGAGTCGCAACTAATGAAAAACTGTTTTTT	CASSLAWRVATNEKLFF
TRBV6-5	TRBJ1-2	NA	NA	TGTGCCAGCAATGGCCATAACTATGGCTACACCTTC	CASNGHNYGYTF
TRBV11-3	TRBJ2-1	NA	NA	TGTGCCAGCAGCCTCGCCGGAGGTGGCCTGCCGAATGAGCAGTTCTTC	CASSLAGGGLPNEQFF
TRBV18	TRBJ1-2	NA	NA	TGTGCCAGCTCACCATTACCCATCTATGGCTACACCTTC	CASSPLPIYGYTF
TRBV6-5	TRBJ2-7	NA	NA	TGTGCCAGCAGCCCCATAGGGACATTTTCCTACGAGCAGTACTTC	CASSPIGTFSYEQYF
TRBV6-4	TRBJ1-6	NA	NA	TGTGCCAGCAGGGGCTATAATTCACCCCTCCACTTT	CASRGYNSPLHF
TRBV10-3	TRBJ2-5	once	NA	TGTGCCGCCAGGACAGCCGAAGAGACCCAGTACTTC	CAARTAEETQYF
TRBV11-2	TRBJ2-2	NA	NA	TGTGCCAGCAGCTTAGTAGTAGGGGGGGAGCTGTTTTTT	CASSLVVGGELFF
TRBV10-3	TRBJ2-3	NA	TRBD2	TGTGCCATCAGTCTGATAGCGGGAGGGAACACAGATACGCAGTATTTT	CAISLIAGGNTDTQYF
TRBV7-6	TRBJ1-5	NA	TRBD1	TGTGCCAGCAGCTTAAACCCCGGACAGGGAGGTCAGCCCCAGCATTTT	CASSLNPGQGGQPQHF
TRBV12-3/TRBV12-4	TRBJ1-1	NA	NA	TGTGCCAGCAGTTATCGGCCCATCACTGAAGCTTTCTTT	CASSYRPITEAFF
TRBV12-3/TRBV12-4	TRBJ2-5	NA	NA	TGTGCCAGCAGCCCTACGGCCGAGACCCAGTACTTC	CASSPTAETQYF
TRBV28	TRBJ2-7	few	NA	TGTGCCAGCAGCCCCACCGACCTCTACGAGCAGTACTTC	CASSPTDLYEQYF
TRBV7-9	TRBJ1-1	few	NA	TGTGCCAGCAGCTTAGGGGGGCCTGAAGCTTTCTTT	CASSLGGPEAFF
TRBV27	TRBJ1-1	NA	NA	TGTGCCAGCAGTTTATATGGGGGGACTAACACTGAAGCTTTCTTT	CASSLYGGTNTEAFF
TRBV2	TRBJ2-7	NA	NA	TGTGCCAGCAGTCCGCGAACAGGGTCAGAGCCCTACGAGCAGTACTTC	CASSPRTGSEPYEQYF
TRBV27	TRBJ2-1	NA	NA	TGTGCCAGCAGTTCCGGACAGAGCTCCTACAATGAGCAGTTCTTC	CASSSGQSSYNEQFF
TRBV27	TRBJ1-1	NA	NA	TGTGCCAGCGGAATTGGCCGAGGGGCTGAAGCTTTCTTT	CASGIGRGAEAFF
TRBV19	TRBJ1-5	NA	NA	TGTGCCAGTATCGGATGGAGCAATCAGCCCCAGCATTTT	CASIGWSNQPQHF
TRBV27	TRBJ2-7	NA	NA	TGTGCCAGCAGTTTGGACGGTTTCTCCTACGAGCAGTACTTC	CASSLDGFSYEQYF
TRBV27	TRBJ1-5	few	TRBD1	TGTGCCAGCAGTTTGGAGGGGACAGGGCAGCCCCAGCATTTT	CASSLEGTGQPQHF
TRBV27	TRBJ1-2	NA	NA	TGTGCCAGCGCACCAAACGGGCTAGGTCGTGGCTACACCTTC	CASAPNGLGRGYTF
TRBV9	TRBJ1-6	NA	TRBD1	TGTGCCAGCAGCCGACAGGGTGCTAATTCACCCCTCCACTTT	CASSRQGANSPLHF
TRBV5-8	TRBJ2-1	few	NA	TGTGCCAGCAGCGGGTGGGACCTCTCCTACAATGAGCAGTTCTTC	CASSGWDLSYNEQFF
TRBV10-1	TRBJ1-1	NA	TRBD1	TGCGCCAGCAGGTCCGGGACAGGGGTGAACACTGAAGCTTTCTTT	CASRSGTGVNTEAFF
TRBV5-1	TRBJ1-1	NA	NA	TGCGCCAGCAGCTTGGCCCCCCGGGGGGCGAACACTGAAGCTTTCTTT	CASSLAPRGANTEAFF
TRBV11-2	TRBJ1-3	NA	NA	TGTGCCAGCAGCCAGCTGGGTTTCTCTGGAAACACCATATATTTT	CASSQLGFSGNTIYF
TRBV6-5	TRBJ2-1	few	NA	TGTGCCAGCAGTTACTCGGATGTAAATGAGCAGTTCTTC	CASSYSDVNEQFF
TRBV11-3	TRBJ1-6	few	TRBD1	TGTGCCAGCAGTCTCAGGACAGGGGTTGAATCACCCCTCCACTTT	CASSLRTGVESPLHF
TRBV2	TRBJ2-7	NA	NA	TGTGCCAGCAGGGAGCTCATCGCCTACGAGCAGTACTTC	CASRELIAYEQYF
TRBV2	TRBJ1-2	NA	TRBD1	TGTGCCAGCAGTGGGACAGGGGGATTGAGCTATGGCTACACCTTC	CASSGTGGLSYGYTF
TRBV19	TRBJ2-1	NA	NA	TGTGCCAGTAGTATATTACAAAGCTATGAGCAGTTCTTC	CASSILQSYEQFF
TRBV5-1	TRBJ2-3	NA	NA	TGCGCCAGCAGCCCGGTCGCCCTACCTGCGGGAGATACGCAGTATTTT	CASSPVALPAGDTQYF
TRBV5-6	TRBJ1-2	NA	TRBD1	TGTGCCAGCAGCATCGGGACAGTTCAAGGCTACACCTTC	CASSIGTVQGYTF
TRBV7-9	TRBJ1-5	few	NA	TGTGCCAGCAGCTCTCAAGGGAATCAGCCCCAGCATTTT	CASSSQGNQPQHF
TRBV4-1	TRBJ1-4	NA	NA	TGCGCCAGCAGCCAAGAACACCTTGGTGAAAAACTGTTTTTT	CASSQEHLGEKLFF
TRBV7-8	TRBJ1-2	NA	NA	TGTGCCAGCAGCTTAGCGCGGGGGACGGTCCCAGTCTATGGCTACACCTTC	CASSLARGTVPVYGYTF
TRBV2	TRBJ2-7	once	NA	TGTGCCCGGAGATCTGGGCAGGGAGGCTACGAGCAGTACTTC	CARRSGQGGYEQYF
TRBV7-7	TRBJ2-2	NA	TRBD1	TGTGCTAGCAGCTTACAAGGGGCGACAGGGCCCCTCACCGGGGAGCTGTTTTTT	CASSLQGATGPLTGELFF
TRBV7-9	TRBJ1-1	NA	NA	TGTGCCAGCAGCTTAGCACGCGGGCGGGACACTGAAGCTTTCTTT	CASSLARGRDTEAFF